The T cell receptor beta chain described here comes from a study of T cells in Graves' hyperthyroidism and ophthalmopathy. The length of the CDR3 is 15 residues. The ends lost 3 bases at V and 3 bases at J; junction bases unmatched: 4. Germline CDR1 is LNHDA and CDR2 is SQIVND (reference sequence). Many counts were recorded for this clonotype. The antigen is not known. Exclusion of patients followed from uncontrolled infection, other autoimmune disease, pregnancy or lactation. Authors of the study amplified TCR beta CDR3 regions from RNA transcripts. Carried out on the TCR CDR3, a first-round RT-PCR used the HTBI primer set. TCRdb re-analysed the multiplex PCR reads in MiXCR, keeping a single row per CDR3 protein. This table has roughly 570,000 distinct CDR3 sequences, 46% appearing once. Study-wide findings and caveats: By a 13 V-J model, ophthalmopathy was set apart from stable hyperthyroidism. Prediction of ophthalmopathy progression came a median roughly 6.4 months pre-onset. Appearing also in blood were most of the thyroid clonotypes expanded above 0.001.

The clonotype comes from an adult woman with Graves' disease, either hyperthyroidism or ophthalmopathy (not recorded which). The chain recombines TRBV19 with TRBJ1-5, with 8 nucleotides matching TRBD1. The source material was peripheral blood or thyroid tissue (not recorded which). The CDR3 nucleotides read TGTGCCAGTAGTATTACAGGGGGTATCAATCAGCCCCAGCATTTT. This codes for CASSITGGINQPQHF.